A single sample is the source of the 25 T cell receptor beta chains below, sequenced in a study of T cell repertoires in cytomegalovirus infection. The antigens these receptors bind are not known. TCRdb ran MiXCR on the reads and lists one entry per CDR3 protein. The sample lists roughly 860,000 distinct CDR3 sequences, roughly 33% occurring once. This specimen consisted of cultured CD8+ T cells from PBMCs, obtained from culture after CMV antigen stimulation. These receptors were taken from a human donor in good health (CMV status not recorded). Some clones in this sample may be carry-over from other donors' samples.

This chain connects TRBV12-3 or TRBV12-4 to TRBJ1-5; 9 nucleotides line up with TRBD1. J lost 6 bases, V lost 6 bases, and 6 bases had no gene match. The CDR3 extends over 14 amino acids. The CDR3 bases are TGTGCCAGCAGCCAGACAGGGGGGTTTCAGCCCCAGCATTTT. It translates to CASSQTGGFQPQHF.

Details on this clonotype: Being one base from a much bigger clone, this may be a read error. This rearrangement joins TRBV6-5 to TRBJ1-2; D unclear. The length of the CDR3 is 14 residues. The germline gives CDR1 MNHEY, CDR2 SVGAGI. The CDR3 region is CVSSKRGLNYGYTF. The CDR3 region has the DNA TGTGTCAGCAGCAAACGGGGTTTGAACTATGGCTACACCTTC.

V is TRBV27 and J is TRBJ2-7, with D possibly matching TRBD1 (5 bases). The CDR3 is 15 residues long. Per the germline V gene, CDR1 is MNHEY and CDR2 is SMNVEV (reference sequence). Trimming removed 5 bases at V and 2 bases at J, with 16 bases between. The chain's CDR3 is CASSLRLGRPYEQYV. DNA for the CDR3: TGTGCCAGCAGTCTCCGCCTGGGGCGGCCCTACGAGCAGTACGTC.

This clonotype was found a few times. The chain links TRBV28 to TRBJ2-5; D possibly uses TRBD1 or TRBD2 (5 bases each). The CDR3 is 16 amino acids. V was clipped by 6 bases and J by 7 bases, with 24 bases between them. The germline V gene has CDR1 MDHEN and CDR2 SYDVKM. The CDR3 nucleotides are TGTGCCAGCAGCTTACGGGGACCGGCGTTACGGGTGACCCAGTACTTC. It specifies CASSLRGPALRVTQYF. Full variable domain (outside the CDR3, taken from reference TRBV28 and TRBJ2-5): DVKVTQSSRYLVKRTGEKVFLECVQDMDHENMFWYRQDPGLGLRLIYFSYDVKMKEKGDIPEGYSVSREKKERFSLILESASTNQTSMYLCASSLRGPALRVTQYFGPGTRLLVL.

This clonotype was observed at least ten times. This chain connects TRBV6-6 to TRBJ1-1; D gene ambiguous. The V end was cut by 8 bases, the J end by 0 bases, with 10 bases between. The CDR3 is 13 residues long. Looked up from germline, CDR1 is MNHNY and CDR2 is SVGAGI (reference sequence). The CDR3 sequence: CASDEGMNTEAFF. The CDR3 DNA is TGTGCCAGCGATGAGGGTATGAACACTGAAGCTTTCTTT.

This clonotype has more than one count but fewer than ten. The J gene is TRBJ2-5, the V gene TRBV6-1, with a tentative D call TRBD2 (7 bases). The CDR3 extends over 14 amino acids. In germline, CDR1 is MNHNS, CDR2 SASEGT. With 4 bases removed from V and 4 bases from J, the gap between germline ends came to 13 bases. The CDR3 nucleotides are TGTGCCAGCAGTGGACGGGGGGCAGGAGAGACCCAGTACTTC. As protein: CASSGRGAGETQYF.

The chain carries TRBV7-9 and TRBJ2-3; TRBD1 agrees at 8 bases. The CDR3 is 15 residues long. V was pared by 4 bases and J by 7 bases, with 10 bases of the junction left unmatched. Germline CDR1 reads SEHNR; CDR2 reads FQNEAQ (reference sequence). For the CDR3, the DNA is TGTGCCAGCAGCTATGGACAGGGAACTCTCAATACGCAGTATTTT. This translates into CASSYGQGTLNTQYF.

V gene TRBV28 combines with J gene TRBJ2-7, with TRBD2 matching over 7 bases. Germline trimming cut 6 bases from V and 3 bases from J; bases unmatched to any gene: 11. Looked up from germline, CDR1 is MDHEN and CDR2 is SYDVKM. The CDR3 covers 15 residues. The CDR3 nucleotides are TGTGCCAGCAGCATAGGGCCGGGAGGACTCTACGAGCAGTACGTC. The encoded protein is CASSIGPGGLYEQYV.

This rearrangement joins TRBV2 to TRBJ2-7; D may be TRBD1 or TRBD2 (6 bases each). Per germline, CDR1 SNHLY and CDR2 FYNNEI. Between the trimmed V and J ends, which lost 4 bases and 5 bases, there was a span of 15 bases. The length of the CDR3 is 14 residues. CDR3 DNA: TGTGCCAGCAGTGGCGTCCAGGGGAGGCACGAGCAGTACTTC. It codes for CASSGVQGRHEQYF.

This clonotype was recorded many times. The V call is TRBV7-2, the J call TRBJ1-5; no clear D. In germline, CDR1 is SGHTA, CDR2 FQGNSA. The CDR3 is 15 residues long. The germline V and J ends were trimmed by 5 bases and 4 bases, with 15 bases remaining between them. In DNA, the CDR3 is TGTGCCAGCAGCCCTTCCCAAACGTGGAATCAGCCCCAGCATTTT. This sequence encodes CASSPSQTWNQPQHF.

This sequence joins TRBV20-1 and TRBJ2-2; no clear D gene. This CDR3 spans 13 amino acids. V dropped 8 bases and J dropped 1 base, with 11 bases sitting between them. Per germline, CDR1 DFQATT and CDR2 SNEGSKA (reference sequence). The CDR3 bases are TGCAGTATGGCCGACGGGAACACCGGGGAGCTGTTTTTT. This encodes CSMADGNTGELFF.

This chain uses TRBV12-3 or TRBV12-4 with TRBJ2-7; D might be TRBD1 (5 bases). V was clipped by 5 bases and J by 5 bases, with 16 bases between them. The CDR3 consists of 14 residues. CDR3 bases: TGTGCCAGCAGTCATCAGGGTCTCGCCAACGAGCAGTACTTC. It translates to CASSHQGLANEQYF.

This clonotype was observed a handful of times. V is TRBV29-1 and J is TRBJ2-2; no definite D call. V lost 1 base to trimming and J lost 5 bases, with 17 bases between them. The CDR3 has 16 amino acids. The V gene's germline CDR1 is SQVTM and CDR2 ANQGSEA. Here the CDR3 reads CSVEGTPAKRTGELFF. Written as DNA, the CDR3 is TGCAGCGTTGAAGGAACCCCGGCGAAAAGGACCGGGGAGCTGTTTTTT.

The chain links TRBV4-3 to TRBJ2-5; 10 bases are shared with TRBD2. This CDR3 spans 16 amino acids. CDR1 LGHNA and CDR2 YSLEER come from the germline V gene. V dropped 0 bases and J dropped 5; count of bases not matched to a gene: 6. CDR3: CASSQERAGGGETQYF. The CDR3 nucleotides read TGCGCCAGCAGCCAAGAGCGAGCGGGGGGGGGTGAGACCCAGTACTTC.

In its sample, this clonotype was seen a few times. The rearrangement uses TRBV14 and TRBJ2-5; tentatively, D is TRBD2 (5 bases). This CDR3 region has 17 residues. V lost 3 bases, J lost 5 bases, and 22 bases lay in between. Germline loops: CDR1 SGHDN, CDR2 FVKESK. In nucleotides, the CDR3 is TGTGCCAGCAGCCACGACCGGCGGGTTACCCTCCAGGAGACCCAGTACTTC. Translation: CASSHDRRVTLQETQYF. Together with reference TRBV14 and TRBJ2-5, the CDR3 gives the full variable domain: EAGVTQFPSHSVIEKGQTVTLRCDPISGHDNLYWYRRVMGKEIKFLLHFVKESKQDESGMPNNRFLAERTGGTYSTLKVQPAELEDSGVYFCASSHDRRVTLQETQYFGPGTRLLVL.

The CDR3 bases are TGTGCCAGCAGTGTTAGCGGGGTGTACGAGCAGTACTTC. It encodes CASSVSGVYEQYF. V is TRBV12-3 or TRBV12-4 and J is TRBJ2-7, with 8 bases matching TRBD2. CDR3 length equals 13 residues. V dropped 5 bases and J dropped 4; count of bases not matched to a gene: 4.

CDR3 residues: CASSPTGTPNYGYTF. In DNA form, the CDR3 reads TGTGCCAGCAGCCCCACAGGGACCCCTAACTATGGCTACACCTTC. The chain recombines TRBV9 with TRBJ1-2, with D tentatively TRBD1 (6 bases). V was shortened by 4 bases and J by 0 bases, with 13 bases between the two germline ends. CDR3 length equals 15 residues. Germline CDR1 reads SGDLS; CDR2 reads YYNGEE. Combining the CDR3 with reference TRBV9 and TRBJ1-2 gives the whole variable domain DSGVTQTPKHLITATGQRVTLRCSPRSGDLSVYWYQQSLDQGLQFLIQYYNGEERAKGNILERFSAQQFPDLHSELNLSSLELGDSALYFCASSPTGTPNYGYTFGSGTRLTVV.

The chain has TRBV5-6 and TRBJ2-7; no definite D call. CDR1 and CDR2 (germline): SGHDT, YYEEEE. The CDR3 contains 14 residues. Trimming pared 2 bases from V and 0 bases from J, leaving 9 bases between. This chain's CDR3 is CASSLFGSSYEQYV. As DNA, the CDR3 is TGTGCCAGCAGCTTATTTGGAAGCTCCTACGAGCAGTACGTC.

In its sample, this clonotype was seen many times. V gene TRBV12-3 or TRBV12-4 combines with J gene TRBJ1-4; D remains unclear. V was trimmed by 3 bases and J by 8 bases, leaving 13 bases between them. There are 14 residues in the CDR3. The CDR3 region is CASSFVAGGEKLFF. The CDR3, as DNA: TGTGCCAGCAGTTTCGTGGCAGGAGGGGAAAAACTGTTTTTT.

This clonotype was counted only a few times. This sequence joins TRBV5-1 and TRBJ2-1, with 9 nucleotides matching TRBD1. This CDR3 contains 17 residues. Germline-derived CDR1 and CDR2 are SGHRS and YFSETQ. V shed 0 bases, J shed 6 bases, and the junction held 10 bases outside the gene matches. CDR3 DNA sequence: TGCGCCAGCAGCTTGGAACGCCCCGGGACAGGGCTCAATGAGCAGTTCTTC. The encoded protein is CASSLERPGTGLNEQFF.

The chain employs TRBV6-1 and TRBJ2-7; unclear D gene. The V end was cut by 2 bases, the J end by 3 bases, with 8 bases between. The CDR3 contains 13 residues. Germline V gene sequence: CDR1 MNHNS, CDR2 SASEGT. CDR3 loop: CASSEWVDYEQYV. The CDR3 region has the DNA TGTGCCAGCAGTGAATGGGTGGACTACGAGCAGTACGTC.

The rearrangement links TRBV27 to TRBJ2-7; D unresolved. The V end lost 6 bases, the J end lost 3 bases, and 12 bases lay between the germline ends. The germline V gene encodes CDR1 MNHEY and CDR2 SMNVEV (reference sequence). This CDR3 spans 13 amino acids. Here the CDR3 DNA reads TGTGCCAGCAGCCCCCGGGTCTTCTACGAGCAGTACTTC. This translates into CASSPRVFYEQYF.

This clonotype has just a few counts. The V and J genes are TRBV4-1 and TRBJ2-3; D is uncertain. This CDR3 contains 14 residues. Germline loops: CDR1 MGHRA, CDR2 YSYEKL. V lost 0 bases and J 6 bases, leaving 10 bases between the germline ends. Here the CDR3 reads CASSQEASGDTQYF. CDR3 nucleotides: TGCGCCAGCAGCCAAGAAGCGAGTGGGGATACGCAGTATTTT.

This clonotype was found a few times. The chain recombines TRBV7-9 with TRBJ1-2; D is uncertain. The CDR3 is 13 amino acids. Germline loops: CDR1 SEHNR, CDR2 FQNEAQ (reference sequence). The germline V and J ends were trimmed by 5 bases and 0 bases, with 7 bases remaining between them. This CDR3 reads CASSTASNYGYTF. Here the CDR3 DNA reads TGTGCCAGCAGCACGGCCTCTAACTATGGCTACACCTTC.

This clonotype was seen many times. The chain carries TRBV7-8 and TRBJ2-1, with D possibly TRBD2 on 6 matching bases. The CDR3 totals 19 residues. V lost 2 bases and J lost 8, with 28 bases in between. The germline CDR1 and CDR2 sequences are SGHVS and FQNEAQ. The CDR3 sequence is CASSLPRIRGGERGDEQFF. The CDR3, as DNA: TGTGCCAGCAGCTTACCTCGAATCCGGGGCGGGGAAAGAGGAGATGAGCAGTTCTTC.